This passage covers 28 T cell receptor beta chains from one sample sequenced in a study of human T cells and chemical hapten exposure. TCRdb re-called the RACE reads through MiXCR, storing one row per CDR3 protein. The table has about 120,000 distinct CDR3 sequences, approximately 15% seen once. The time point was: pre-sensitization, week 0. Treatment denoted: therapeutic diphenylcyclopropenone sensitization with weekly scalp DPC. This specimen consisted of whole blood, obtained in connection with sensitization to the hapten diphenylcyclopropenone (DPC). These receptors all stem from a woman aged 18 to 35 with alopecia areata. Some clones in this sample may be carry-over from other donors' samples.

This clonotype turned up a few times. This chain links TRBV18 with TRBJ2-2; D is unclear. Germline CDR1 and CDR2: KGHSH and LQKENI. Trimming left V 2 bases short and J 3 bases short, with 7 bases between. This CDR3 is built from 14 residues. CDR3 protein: CASSPAADTGELFF. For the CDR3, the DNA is TGTGCCAGCTCACCAGCAGCCGACACCGGGGAGCTGTTTTTT.

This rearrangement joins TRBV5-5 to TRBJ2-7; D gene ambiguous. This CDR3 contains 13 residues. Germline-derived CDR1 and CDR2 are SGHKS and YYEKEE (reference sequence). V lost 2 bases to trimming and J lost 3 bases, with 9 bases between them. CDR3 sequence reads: CASSFPVNYEQYF. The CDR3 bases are TGTGCCAGCAGCTTCCCAGTAAACTACGAGCAGTACTTC. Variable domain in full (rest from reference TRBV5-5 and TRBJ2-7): DAGVTQSPTHLIKTRGQQVTLRCSPISGHKSVSWYQQVLGQGPQFIFQYYEKEERGRGNFPDRFSARQFPNYSSELNVNALLLGDSALYLCASSFPVNYEQYFGPGTRLTVT.

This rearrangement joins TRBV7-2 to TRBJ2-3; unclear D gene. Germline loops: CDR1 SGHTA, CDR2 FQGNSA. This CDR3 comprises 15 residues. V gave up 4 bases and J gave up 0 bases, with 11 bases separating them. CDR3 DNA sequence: TGTGCCAGCAGCTACCAAATACAGAGCACAGATACGCAGTATTTT. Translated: CASSYQIQSTDTQYF.

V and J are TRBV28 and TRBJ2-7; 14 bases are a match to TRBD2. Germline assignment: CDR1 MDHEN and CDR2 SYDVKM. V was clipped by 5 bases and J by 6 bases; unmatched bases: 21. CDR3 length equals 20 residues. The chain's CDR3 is CASSTYSSPSGGLAGVEQYF. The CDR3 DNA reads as TGTGCCAGCAGTACCTATTCCTCACCATCCGGGGGACTAGCGGGGGTCGAGCAGTACTTC.

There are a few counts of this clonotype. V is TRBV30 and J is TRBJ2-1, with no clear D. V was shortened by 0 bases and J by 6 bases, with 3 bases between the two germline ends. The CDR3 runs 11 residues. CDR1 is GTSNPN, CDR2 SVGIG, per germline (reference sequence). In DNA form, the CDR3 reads TGTGCCTGGAGTGTGGGCAATGAGCAGTTCTTC. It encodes CAWSVGNEQFF.

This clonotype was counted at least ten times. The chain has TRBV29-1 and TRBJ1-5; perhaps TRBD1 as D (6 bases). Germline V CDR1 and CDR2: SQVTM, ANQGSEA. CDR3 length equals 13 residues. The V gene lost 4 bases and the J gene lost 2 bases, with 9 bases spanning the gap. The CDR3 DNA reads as TGCAGCGTTGCAGGGGACGGCAATCAGCCCCAGCATTTT. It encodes CSVAGDGNQPQHF.

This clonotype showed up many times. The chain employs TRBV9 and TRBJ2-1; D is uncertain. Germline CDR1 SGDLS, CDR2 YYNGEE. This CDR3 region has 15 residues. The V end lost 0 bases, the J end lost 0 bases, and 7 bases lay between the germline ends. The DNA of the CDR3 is TGTGCCAGCAGCGTAGAGCGAAGCTCCTACAATGAGCAGTTCTTC. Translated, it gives CASSVERSSYNEQFF.

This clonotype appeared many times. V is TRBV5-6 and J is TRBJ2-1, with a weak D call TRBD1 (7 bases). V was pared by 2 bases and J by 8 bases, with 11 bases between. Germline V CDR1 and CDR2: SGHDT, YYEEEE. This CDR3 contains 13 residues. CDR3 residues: CASSLGGGDEQFF. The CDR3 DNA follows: TGTGCCAGCAGCTTAGGAGGGGGCGATGAGCAGTTCTTC.

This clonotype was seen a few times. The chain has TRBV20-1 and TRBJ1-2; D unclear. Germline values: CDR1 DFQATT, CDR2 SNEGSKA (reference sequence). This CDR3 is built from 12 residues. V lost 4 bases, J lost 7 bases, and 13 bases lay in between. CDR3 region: CSAILEDSGYTF. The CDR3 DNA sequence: TGCAGTGCTATCTTGGAGGACTCTGGCTACACCTTC.

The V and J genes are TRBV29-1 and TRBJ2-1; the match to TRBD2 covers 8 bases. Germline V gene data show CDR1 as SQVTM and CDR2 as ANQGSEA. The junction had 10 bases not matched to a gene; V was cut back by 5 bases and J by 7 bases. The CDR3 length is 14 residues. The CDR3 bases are TGCAGCGTTCTTAGCGGGGCCGCGGGTAATGAGCAGTTCTTC. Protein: CSVLSGAAGNEQFF.

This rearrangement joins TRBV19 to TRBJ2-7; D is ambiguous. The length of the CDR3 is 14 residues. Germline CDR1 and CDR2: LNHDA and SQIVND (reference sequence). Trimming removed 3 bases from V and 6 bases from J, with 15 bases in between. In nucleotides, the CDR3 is TGTGCCAGTAGTATTATATGGGAAATGGGCGAGCAGTACTTC. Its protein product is CASSIIWEMGEQYF. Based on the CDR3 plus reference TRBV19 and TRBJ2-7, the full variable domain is DGGITQSPKYLFRKEGQNVTLSCEQNLNHDAMYWYRQDPGQGLRLIYYSQIVNDFQKGDIAEGYSVSREKKESFPLTVTSAQKNPTAFYLCASSIIWEMGEQYFGPGTRLTVT.

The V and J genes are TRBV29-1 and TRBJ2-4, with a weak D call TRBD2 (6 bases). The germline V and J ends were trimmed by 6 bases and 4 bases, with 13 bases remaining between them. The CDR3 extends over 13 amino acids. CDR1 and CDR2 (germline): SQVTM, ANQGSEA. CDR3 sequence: CSVGGDLKNIQYF. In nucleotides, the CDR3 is TGCAGCGTGGGGGGTGATCTTAAAAACATTCAGTACTTC.

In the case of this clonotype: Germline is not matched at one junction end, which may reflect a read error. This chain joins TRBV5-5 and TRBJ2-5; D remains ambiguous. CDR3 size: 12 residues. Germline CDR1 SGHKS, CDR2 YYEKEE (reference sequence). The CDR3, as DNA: TGTGCCAGCAGCTTGGACGGCCCCGCATTTAACTTC. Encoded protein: CASSLDGPAFNF.

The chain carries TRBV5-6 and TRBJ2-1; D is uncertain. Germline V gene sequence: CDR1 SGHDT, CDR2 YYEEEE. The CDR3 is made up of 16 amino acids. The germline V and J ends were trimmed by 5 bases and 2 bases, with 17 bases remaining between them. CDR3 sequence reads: CASSHVGRLPYNEQFF. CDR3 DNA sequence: TGTGCCAGCAGTCACGTCGGACGGCTACCCTACAATGAGCAGTTCTTC.

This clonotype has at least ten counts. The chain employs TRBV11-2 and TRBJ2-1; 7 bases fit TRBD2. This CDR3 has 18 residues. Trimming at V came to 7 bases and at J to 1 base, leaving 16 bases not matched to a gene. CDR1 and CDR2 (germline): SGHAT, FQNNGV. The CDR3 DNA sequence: TGTGCCAGCACTCTCAAGGAGGGTCTCGGGGGGTCCTACAATGAGCAGTTCTTC. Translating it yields CASTLKEGLGGSYNEQFF.

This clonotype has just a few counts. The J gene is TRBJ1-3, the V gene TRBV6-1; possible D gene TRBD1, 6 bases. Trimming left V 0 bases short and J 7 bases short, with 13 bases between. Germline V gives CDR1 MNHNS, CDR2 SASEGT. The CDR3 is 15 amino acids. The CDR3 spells CASSEAWPQGNTIYF. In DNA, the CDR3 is TGTGCCAGCAGTGAAGCGTGGCCACAGGGCAACACCATATATTTT.

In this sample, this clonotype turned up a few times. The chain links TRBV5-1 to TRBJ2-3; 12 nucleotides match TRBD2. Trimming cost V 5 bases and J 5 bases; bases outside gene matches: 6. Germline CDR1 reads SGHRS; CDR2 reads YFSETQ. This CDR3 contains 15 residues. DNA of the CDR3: TGCGCCAGCAGTACTAGCGGGGGGCCTAGAGATACGCAGTATTTT. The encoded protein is CASSTSGGPRDTQYF.

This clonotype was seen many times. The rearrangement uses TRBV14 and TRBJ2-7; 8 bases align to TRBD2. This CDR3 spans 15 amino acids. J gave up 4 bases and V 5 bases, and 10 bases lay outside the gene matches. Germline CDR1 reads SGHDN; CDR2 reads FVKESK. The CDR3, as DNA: TGTGCCAGCAGCTCCCGATTAGCGGGGCGTTACGAGCAGTACTTC. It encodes CASSSRLAGRYEQYF.

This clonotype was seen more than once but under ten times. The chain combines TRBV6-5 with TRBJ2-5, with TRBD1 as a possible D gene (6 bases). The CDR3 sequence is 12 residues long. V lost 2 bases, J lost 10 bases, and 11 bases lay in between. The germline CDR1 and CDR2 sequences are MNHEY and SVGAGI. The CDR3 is CASSYPTGNQYF. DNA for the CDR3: TGTGCCAGCAGTTACCCTACAGGGAACCAGTACTTC.

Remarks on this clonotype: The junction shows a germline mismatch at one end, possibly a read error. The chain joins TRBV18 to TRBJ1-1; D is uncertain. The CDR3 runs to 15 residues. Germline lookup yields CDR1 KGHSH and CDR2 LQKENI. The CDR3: CASSPPKVLSTEAFF. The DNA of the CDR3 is TGTGCCAGCTCCCCACCCAAAGTTCTGAGCACTGAAGCTTTCTTT.

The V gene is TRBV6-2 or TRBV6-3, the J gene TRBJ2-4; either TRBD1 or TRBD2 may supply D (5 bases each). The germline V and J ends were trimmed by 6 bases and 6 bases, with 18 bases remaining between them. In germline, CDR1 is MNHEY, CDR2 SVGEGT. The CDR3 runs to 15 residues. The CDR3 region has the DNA TGTGCCAGCAGCTCATCCCGGGGCGCGGGAAACATTCAGTACTTC. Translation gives CASSSSRGAGNIQYF.

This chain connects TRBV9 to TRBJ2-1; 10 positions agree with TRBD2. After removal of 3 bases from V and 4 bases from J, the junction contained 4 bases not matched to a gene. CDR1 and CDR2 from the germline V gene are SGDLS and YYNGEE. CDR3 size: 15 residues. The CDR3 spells CASSAASGGYNEQFF. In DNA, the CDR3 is TGTGCCAGCAGCGCGGCTAGCGGGGGATACAATGAGCAGTTCTTC. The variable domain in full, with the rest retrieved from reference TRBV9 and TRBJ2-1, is DSGVTQTPKHLITATGQRVTLRCSPRSGDLSVYWYQQSLDQGLQFLIQYYNGEERAKGNILERFSAQQFPDLHSELNLSSLELGDSALYFCASSAASGGYNEQFFGPGTRLTVL.

The CDR3 DNA sequence: TGTGCCAGCCAGAGGGGGAATCAGCCCCAGCATTTT. Translation: CASQRGNQPQHF. The chain has TRBV19 and TRBJ1-5, with D possibly TRBD1 on 6 matching bases. This CDR3 contains 12 residues. Germline lookup yields CDR1 LNHDA and CDR2 SQIVND (reference sequence). The germline V and J ends were trimmed by 9 bases and 4 bases, with 10 bases remaining between them.

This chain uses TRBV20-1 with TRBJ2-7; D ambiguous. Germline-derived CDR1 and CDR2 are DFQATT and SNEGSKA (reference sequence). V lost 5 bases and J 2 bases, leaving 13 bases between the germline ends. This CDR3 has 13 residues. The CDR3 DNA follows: TGCAGTGCTCCCTTGAGCCCCACCTACGAGCAGTACTTC. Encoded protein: CSAPLSPTYEQYF.

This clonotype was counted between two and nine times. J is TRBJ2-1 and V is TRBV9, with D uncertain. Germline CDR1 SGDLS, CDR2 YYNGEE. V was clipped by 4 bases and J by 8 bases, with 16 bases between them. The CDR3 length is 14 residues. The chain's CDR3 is CASSRTGSVYEQFF. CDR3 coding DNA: TGTGCCAGCAGCAGGACGGGCAGCGTCTATGAGCAGTTCTTC.

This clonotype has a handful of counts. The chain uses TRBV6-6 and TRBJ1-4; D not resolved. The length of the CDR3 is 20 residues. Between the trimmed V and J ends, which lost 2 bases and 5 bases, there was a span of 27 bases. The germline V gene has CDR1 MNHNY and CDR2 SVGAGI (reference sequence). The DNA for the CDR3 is TGTGCCAGCAGTTACCACGGGTTAAATTTCGCCGACGGACCAAATGAAAAACTGTTTTTT. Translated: CASSYHGLNFADGPNEKLFF.

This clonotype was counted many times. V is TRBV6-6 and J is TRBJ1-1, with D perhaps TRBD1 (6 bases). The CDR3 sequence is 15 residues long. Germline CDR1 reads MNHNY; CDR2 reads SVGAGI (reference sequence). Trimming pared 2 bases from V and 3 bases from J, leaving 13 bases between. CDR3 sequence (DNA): TGTGCCAGCAGTTACGCCTTACAGGGAGACACTGAAGCTTTCTTT. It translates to CASSYALQGDTEAFF.

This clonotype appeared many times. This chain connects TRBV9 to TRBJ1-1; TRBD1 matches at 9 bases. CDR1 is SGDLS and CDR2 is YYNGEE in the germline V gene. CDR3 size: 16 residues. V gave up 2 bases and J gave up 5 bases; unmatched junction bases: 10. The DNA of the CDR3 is TGTGCCAGCAGCGTTGGCCCGGGACAGGGAATTACTGAAGCTTTCTTT. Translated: CASSVGPGQGITEAFF.